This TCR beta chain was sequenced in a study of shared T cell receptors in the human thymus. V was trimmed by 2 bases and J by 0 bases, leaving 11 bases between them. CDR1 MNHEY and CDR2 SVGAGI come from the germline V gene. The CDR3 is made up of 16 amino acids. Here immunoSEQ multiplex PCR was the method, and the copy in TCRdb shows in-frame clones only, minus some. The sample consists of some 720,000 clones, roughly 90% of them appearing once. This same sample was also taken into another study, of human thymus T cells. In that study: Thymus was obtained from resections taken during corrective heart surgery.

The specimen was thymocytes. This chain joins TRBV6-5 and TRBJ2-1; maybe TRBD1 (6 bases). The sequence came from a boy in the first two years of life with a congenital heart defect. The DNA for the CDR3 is TGTGCCAGCAGTTACACCAGGGGCCTCTCCTACAATGAGCAGTTCTTC. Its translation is CASSYTRGLSYNEQFF.